The sequence of this TCR beta chain was determined in a study of CD8+ T cells in alopecia areata. Overall study context: Percentage of affected scalp area was the basis on which treated patients' severity was scored. Study-wide points: On tofacitinib, scalp clonality and expanded CD8+ clones among top 100 fell significantly. Higher clonality than in normal scalp was seen in lesional scalp, especially alopecia totalis/universalis.

Extracted from the samples, RNA was reverse transcribed into cDNA to serve as the sequencing template. Assay used: immunoSEQ multiplex PCR; TCRdb lists only in-frame clones, some missing. The sample records 150,000 to 200,000 clones, more than 55% being singletons. This CDR3 contains 13 residues. The germline V and J ends were trimmed by 4 bases and 4 bases, with 9 bases remaining between them. Per the germline V gene, CDR1 is ENHRY and CDR2 is SYGVKD. Treatment reported: oral pan-JAK inhibitor, 5-10 mg twice daily. Of note for this clone: Its antigen is currently unknown.

The TCR comes from a human donor with alopecia areata. The material sequenced was CD4+ T cells sorted from blood, taken at week 49, from a patient treated with tofacitinib. This chain connects TRBV10-3 to TRBJ2-3; TRBD1 might be the D (6 bases). This CDR3 is CAISGTGSDTQYF. The DNA for the CDR3 is TGTGCCATCAGTGGAACAGGGTCAGATACGCAGTATTTT.